The 28 T cell receptor beta chains reported below all come from one sample, sequenced in a study of control samples from healthy donors and cancer patients. The method was immunoSEQ multiplex PCR; TCRdb's version includes in-frame clones alone and lacks a portion of them. The sample holds approximately 150,000 clones; about 90% are singletons and the top ten take around 2%. Sequences were obtained from blood. All receptors come from a woman between 35 and 50 years old in good health.

The genes are TRBV11-2 and TRBJ2-5; 13 nucleotides match TRBD2. The J segment lost 5 bases and the V segment lost 6 bases, leaving 6 bases of the junction unmatched. Germline V gene sequence: CDR1 SGHAT, CDR2 FQNNGV. This CDR3 is 15 amino acids long. CDR3 region: CASSKLAGGQETQYF. The CDR3 DNA is TGTGCCAGCAGTAAACTAGCGGGGGGGCAGGAGACCCAGTACTTC.

The rearrangement uses TRBV11-3 and TRBJ2-5; D call uncertain. The CDR3 contains 14 residues. V lost 3 bases, J lost 5 bases, and 13 bases lay in between. Germline CDR1 reads SGHNT; CDR2 reads YENEEA. CDR3 DNA sequence: TGTGCCAGCAGCTTCGGCGGACCCAGGGAGACCCAGTACTTC. It specifies CASSFGGPRETQYF.

This clone was detected only a few times. V is TRBV25-1 and J is TRBJ1-3; no clear D gene. The germline gives CDR1 MGHDK, CDR2 SYGVNS. Trimming pared 0 bases from V and 3 bases from J, leaving 12 bases between. This CDR3 region has 16 residues. This CDR3 reads CASSEYFSGDGNTIYF. The CDR3 DNA follows: TGTGCCAGCAGTGAATATTTTTCCGGGGATGGAAACACCATATATTTT.

The rearrangement links TRBV15 to TRBJ2-1, with 7 positions matching TRBD1. Germline loops: CDR1 LNHNV, CDR2 YYDKDF (reference sequence). CDR3 length: 13 amino acids. The V segment lost 3 bases and the J segment 5 bases; nucleotides outside the gene matches: 1. CDR3 protein: CATSRDRHNEQFF. In DNA, the CDR3 is TGTGCCACCAGCAGGGACAGGCACAATGAGCAGTTCTTC.

This chain joins TRBV2 and TRBJ1-3, with unresolved D. Germline V gene sequence: CDR1 SNHLY, CDR2 FYNNEI. V was shortened by 7 bases and J by 0 bases, with 7 bases between the two germline ends. The CDR3 totals 13 residues. CDR3: CASTTDSGNTIYF. DNA for the CDR3: TGTGCCAGCACCACAGACTCTGGAAACACCATATATTTT.

V is TRBV6-2 or TRBV6-3 and J is TRBJ2-7, with a tentative D call TRBD2 (5 bases). Germline V gene lookup returns CDR1 MNHEY and CDR2 SVGEGT. The V end lost 4 bases, the J end lost 1 base, and 11 bases lay between the germline ends. CDR3 length equals 14 residues. CDR3: CASSSDTGSYEQYF. CDR3 DNA: TGTGCCAGCAGTTCAGATACGGGGTCCTACGAGCAGTACTTC.

The rearrangement uses TRBV5-1 and TRBJ2-2, with TRBD2 as a possible D gene (5 bases). The V end was cut by 0 bases, the J end by 0 bases, with 6 bases between. Germline CDR1 is SGHRS and CDR2 is YFSETQ. The CDR3 runs to 15 residues. The CDR3 region is CASSLELANTGELFF. The CDR3 bases are TGCGCCAGCAGCTTGGAACTAGCGAACACCGGGGAGCTGTTTTTT.

This clone has just one count. The rearrangement joins TRBV7-9 to TRBJ1-1; 8 bases align to TRBD1. Germline-derived CDR1 and CDR2 are SEHNR and FQNEAQ (reference sequence). V lost 3 bases, J lost 3 bases, and 3 bases stayed unmatched. The CDR3 is 14 amino acids. The CDR3 DNA sequence: TGTGCCAGCAGCTTCAGGGGGCTGGACACTGAAGCTTTCTTT. Its protein is CASSFRGLDTEAFF.

CDR3 sequence (DNA): TGTGCCAGCAGTTACTCGGGGGCGATGGGGGAGCAGTACTTC. Encoded protein: CASSYSGAMGEQYF. The chain recombines TRBV6-5 with TRBJ2-7; D may be TRBD1 (6 bases). Germline V CDR1 and CDR2: MNHEY, SVGAGI. CDR3 size: 14 residues. V gave up 0 bases and J gave up 7 bases, with 13 bases separating them.

This chain joins TRBV12-5 and TRBJ2-7, with D possibly TRBD2 on 5 matching bases. Germline V gives CDR1 LGHNT, CDR2 FRNRAP. V was pared by 6 bases and J by 1 base, with 13 bases between. CDR3 length: 14 residues. CDR3 nucleotides: TGTGCTAGTGGCAACGACGGGAATTCCTACGAGCAGTACTTC. Translating it yields CASGNDGNSYEQYF. The entire variable domain, with the rest obtained from reference TRBV12-5 and TRBJ2-7, is as follows: DARVTQTPRHKVTEMGQEVTMRCQPILGHNTVFWYRQTMMQGLELLAYFRNRAPLDDSGMPKDRFSAEMPDATLATLKIQPSEPRDSAVYFCASGNDGNSYEQYFGPGTRLTVT.

This chain connects TRBV12-1 to TRBJ2-2; TRBD2 was called by the table and not checked on the DNA. TRBV12-1 is classified as a pseudogene. The CDR3 is made up of 18 amino acids. The CDR3 reads CASSFSQTSGGDIGELFF. The CDR3 DNA reads TGTGCCAGCAGCTTTTCCCAGACTAGCGGGGGGGATATCGGGGAGCTGTTTTTT.

The chain links TRBV6-2 or TRBV6-3 to TRBJ1-4; D remains ambiguous. Trimming cost V 1 base and J 4 bases, with 13 bases left between them. CDR3 length: 16 residues. The germline V gene has CDR1 MNHEY and CDR2 SVGEGT. For the CDR3, the DNA is TGTGCCAGCAGTTACTATGGCGACGTCAGTAATGAAAAACTGTTTTTT. Translating gives CASSYYGDVSNEKLFF.

The chain links TRBV5-1 to TRBJ1-2; D unclear. Trimming shortened V by 0 bases and J by 4 bases, and 10 bases separated the two germline ends. CDR1 is SGHRS and CDR2 is YFSETQ in the germline V gene. CDR3 length: 14 residues. The CDR3 reads CASSLEREPYGYTF. In DNA, the CDR3 is TGCGCCAGCAGCTTGGAAAGGGAACCCTATGGCTACACCTTC.

The gene calls are TRBV3-1 (or the pseudogene TRBV3-2) and TRBJ1-2; no reliable D call. The CDR3 is 15 residues long. Germline CDR1 LGHDT, CDR2 YNNKEL (reference sequence). V lost 0 bases, J lost 4 bases, and 12 bases lay in between. The CDR3 DNA sequence: TGTGCCAGCAGCCAAGATCGAGACAACCTCTATGGCTACACCTTC. Amino acid sequence: CASSQDRDNLYGYTF.

The chain recombines TRBV5-4 with TRBJ1-2, with D hard to call. The V end was cut by 10 bases, the J end by 4 bases, with 14 bases between. Per germline, CDR1 SGHNT and CDR2 YYREEE (reference sequence). The CDR3 is made up of 12 amino acids. CDR3 DNA sequence: TGTGCCGGATCTATGGAGTTCTATGGCTACACCTTC. Protein sequence: CAGSMEFYGYTF.

The chain carries TRBV4-1 and TRBJ2-3; TRBD2 aligns across 11 bases. This CDR3 has 17 residues. The trim removed 4 bases at V and 4 bases at J, leaving 10 bases unmatched. Germline assignment: CDR1 MGHRA and CDR2 YSYEKL. Here the CDR3 reads CASSLFLLAGVSDTQYF. CDR3 DNA sequence: TGCGCCAGCAGCCTATTTCTACTAGCGGGGGTATCAGATACGCAGTATTTT.

This sequence joins TRBV4-2 and TRBJ2-1, with 9 bases matching TRBD2. From germline, CDR1 is LGHNA and CDR2 YNFKEQ. The V segment lost 0 bases and the J segment 8 bases; nucleotides outside the gene matches: 8. CDR3 length equals 16 residues. CDR3 coding DNA: TGTGCCAGCAGCCAAGATGGGCGGGGGGGCTTCGATGAGCAGTTCTTC. Its translation: CASSQDGRGGFDEQFF.

The J gene is TRBJ1-4, the V gene TRBV19, with D perhaps matching TRBD1 (5 bases). V lost 6 bases, J lost 6 bases, and 17 bases lay in between. The CDR3 has 15 residues. The germline V gene encodes CDR1 LNHDA and CDR2 SQIVND (reference sequence). CDR3 region: CASSGAREGDEKLFF. The CDR3 nucleotides are TGTGCCAGTAGCGGGGCCAGGGAAGGGGATGAAAAACTGTTTTTT.

The chain is built from TRBV18 and TRBJ1-5, with D possibly TRBD1 on 5 matching bases. The CDR3 runs to 19 residues. V was clipped by 6 bases and J by 6 bases, with 30 bases between them. Germline values: CDR1 KGHSH, CDR2 LQKENI. DNA for the CDR3: TGTGCCAGCTCGTCTGTGAGAAACCTGGGGGGGGGACGGAGTCAGCCCCAGCATTTT. This sequence encodes CASSSVRNLGGGRSQPQHF.

J is TRBJ1-6 and V is TRBV7-9, with 7 bases fitting TRBD1. CDR3 length: 13 residues. Germline CDR1 SEHNR, CDR2 FQNEAQ (reference sequence). J lost 9 bases, V lost 4 bases, and 3 bases had no gene match. DNA of the CDR3: TGTGCCAGCAGCTCGACAGGGTTTTCACCCCTCCACTTT. It yields the protein CASSSTGFSPLHF.

This chain joins TRBV7-9 and TRBJ1-2; D is undetermined. Trimming left V 3 bases short and J 4 bases short, with 12 bases between. Germline CDR1 is SEHNR and CDR2 is FQNEAQ (reference sequence). The CDR3 length is 14 residues. CDR3 amino acids: CASSFGSPSYGYTF. The CDR3 DNA reads TGTGCCAGCAGCTTCGGCTCCCCGAGCTATGGCTACACCTTC.

Regarding this clone: Other nucleotide sequences in the sample specify the same CDR3. CDR3 protein: CASRTGNTEAFF. The CDR3 DNA follows: TGTGCCAGCAGGACCGGTAACACTGAAGCTTTCTTT. The chain is built from TRBV6-5 and TRBJ1-1; D remains ambiguous. Germline V gene data show CDR1 as MNHEY and CDR2 as SVGAGI. The CDR3 extends over 12 amino acids. Trimming left V 6 bases short and J 2 bases short, with 7 bases between.

V is TRBV11-2 and J is TRBJ2-3; perhaps TRBD1 as D (6 bases). The ends were cut back, 3 bases at V and 6 bases at J, with 13 bases in the middle. This CDR3 is 14 amino acids long. Germline V CDR1 and CDR2: SGHAT, FQNNGV. CDR3 region: CASSFDRFLDTQYF. The CDR3 region has the DNA TGTGCCAGCAGCTTCGACAGGTTCTTGGATACGCAGTATTTT.

Remarks on this clone: The identical CDR3 is also encoded by other nucleotide sequences in the sample. The chain couples TRBV3-1 (or the pseudogene TRBV3-2) to TRBJ2-5, with D perhaps being TRBD1 or TRBD2 (5 bases each). Germline V CDR1 and CDR2: LGHDT, YNNKEL (reference sequence). Deletions cut 3 bases from V and 5 bases from J, with 10 bases between. The CDR3 is 13 amino acids. The CDR3 region is CASSHWGGETQYF. In DNA, the CDR3 is TGTGCCAGCAGCCACTGGGGCGGGGAGACCCAGTACTTC.

This clone was seen a single time. This chain uses TRBV13 with TRBJ2-1; possibly TRBD1 for D (5 bases). Trimming removed 5 bases at V and 9 bases at J, with 20 bases between. Germline V lookup: CDR1 PRHDT, CDR2 FYEKMQ (reference sequence). The CDR3 extends over 15 amino acids. The CDR3, as DNA: TGTGCCAGCAGCACCGCGTCCTGGGGCGACGGTGAGCAGTTCTTC. Residues: CASSTASWGDGEQFF.

This clone was seen once. The chain uses TRBV14 and TRBJ2-1; D is perhaps TRBD1 (6 bases). With 2 bases removed from V and 0 bases from J, the gap between germline ends came to 14 bases. Germline CDR1 is SGHDN and CDR2 is FVKESK. The CDR3 is 17 amino acids. CDR3 bases: TGTGCCAGCAGCCAAACACAGGGAGTTGGCTCCTACAATGAGCAGTTCTTC. Protein: CASSQTQGVGSYNEQFF.

In its sample, this clone was seen once. The chain links TRBV28 to TRBJ1-1; D not resolved. V lost 2 bases, J lost 1 base, and 5 bases lay in between. The CDR3 is 13 amino acids. Germline CDR1 reads MDHEN; CDR2 reads SYDVKM. The DNA for the CDR3 is TGTGCCAGCAGTTTACCACAGAACACTGAAGCTTTCTTT. It encodes CASSLPQNTEAFF.

CDR3 in DNA: TGTGCCAGCACCGACAGGGGTAACACTGAAGCTTTCTTT. It codes for CASTDRGNTEAFF. The chain is built from TRBV6-6 and TRBJ1-1; 8 nucleotides align to TRBD1. Per germline, CDR1 MNHNY and CDR2 SVGAGI (reference sequence). V lost 7 bases to trimming and J lost 2 bases; unmatched junction nucleotides: 3. The CDR3 is 13 residues long.